The rows below give T cell receptor beta chains drawn from one sample of a study of blood T cells in healthy people across ages. TCRdb itself ran the 5' RACE reads through MiXCR, one entry per CDR3 protein. The sample lists approximately 670,000 distinct CDR3 sequences; around 43% were seen once. Sequenced: blood. These receptors were obtained from a man at least 80 years old in good health. CDR3s leave out the opening cysteine and the closing phenylalanine or tryptophan. Not every row has a clone size; where given, it reads once, few, many or a size class.

>TRBV6-2/TRBV6-3|-|-
ASSYSRSILGRAANYEQY
>TRBV29-1|TRBJ1-2|many
SVLRQGGYGYT
>TRBV4-3|TRBJ1-1|once
ASSQDGTDNTEAF
>TRBV4-3|TRBJ1-1|-
ASSISDLGTEAF
>TRBV5-4|TRBJ2-3|few
ASSQRGLAGTDTQY
>TRBV20-1|TRBJ2-7|few
SARELVYEQY
>TRBV7-3|TRBJ1-2|-
ASSVTGTAYGYT
>TRBV12-3/TRBV12-4|TRBJ1-6|few
ASSLTRGGESPLH
>TRBV15|TRBJ2-3|-
ATSRESTGVWTDTQY
>TRBV7-2|TRBJ2-2|few
ASSRDRGAGELF
>TRBV3-1|TRBJ2-1|-
ASSQGTSGGAAQF
>TRBV4-3|TRBJ2-1|-
ASSGLTGGFDEQF
>TRBV6-5|TRBJ1-1|-
ASTRGSEAF
>TRBV28|TRBJ2-7|few
ASRLRTGGTYEQY
>TRBV6-1|TRBJ2-3|few
ASRAPGLGTDTQY
>TRBV7-8|TRBJ2-2|-
ASSNRQGANGELF
>TRBV3-1|TRBJ2-4|few
ASTRGGRGAKNIQY
>TRBV18|TRBJ2-7|-
ASSLSGGATSYEQY
>TRBV27|TRBJ1-2|few
ASRTSGEANYGYT
>TRBV29-1|TRBJ2-1|-
SVDGLLHNEQF
>TRBV20-1|TRBJ1-2|-
SARECGYT
>TRBV24-1|TRBJ2-5|-
ATSDLYVGGQETQY
>TRBV20-1|TRBJ2-7|-
SASRLAAPYEQY
>TRBV9|TRBJ1-6|-
ASSVAGQGADSPLH
>TRBV7-2|TRBJ2-1|once
VSSGGAESYNEQF
>TRBV7-8|TRBJ2-3|few
ASSLNGLATDTQY
>TRBV2|TRBJ2-7|few
ASRDRFTYEQY
>TRBV7-2|TRBJ2-3|-
ASSFSGGSGDTQY
>TRBV10-3|TRBJ2-3|-
AISNVDTQY
>TRBV20-1|TRBJ2-1|-
SAEGTLNEQF
>TRBV20-1|TRBJ1-2|few
SARGTGTGTLGGYT
>TRBV4-2|TRBJ2-1|-
ASSRELWDEQF
>TRBV20-1|TRBJ2-1|-
SARGGRGDEQF
>TRBV3-1|TRBJ1-5|few
ASSQAPAQPQH
>TRBV7-2|TRBJ2-7|many
ASSPPGRIASYEQY
>TRBV9|TRBJ2-1|once
ASSASGRGNEQF
>TRBV7-3|-|-
ASSLSSYNEQY
>TRBV29-1|TRBJ1-2|few
SVGTIDYGYT
>TRBV20-1|TRBJ2-5|-
SAKLAEVLETQY
>TRBV12-3/TRBV12-4|TRBJ1-1|-
ASSSTLSDREGSTEAF
>TRBV4-2|TRBJ2-5|few
ASSPEWIGKETQY